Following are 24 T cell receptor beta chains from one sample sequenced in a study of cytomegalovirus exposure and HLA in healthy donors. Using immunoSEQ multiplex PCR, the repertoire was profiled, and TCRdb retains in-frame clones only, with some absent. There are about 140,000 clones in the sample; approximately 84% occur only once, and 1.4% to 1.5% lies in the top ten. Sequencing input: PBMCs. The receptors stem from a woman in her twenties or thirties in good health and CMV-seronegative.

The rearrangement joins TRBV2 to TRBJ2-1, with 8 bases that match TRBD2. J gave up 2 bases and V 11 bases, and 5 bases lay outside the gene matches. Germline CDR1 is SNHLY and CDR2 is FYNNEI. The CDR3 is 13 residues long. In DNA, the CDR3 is TGTGCCGGTAGCGGGGCCCCCTACAATGAGCAGTTCTTC. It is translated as CAGSGAPYNEQFF.

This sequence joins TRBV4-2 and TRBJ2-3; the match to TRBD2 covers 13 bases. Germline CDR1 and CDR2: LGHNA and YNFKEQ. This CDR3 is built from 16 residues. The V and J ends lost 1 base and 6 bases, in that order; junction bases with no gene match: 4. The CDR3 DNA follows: TGTGCCAGCAGCCAAGCAACTAGCGGGGGGGCCGATACGCAGTATTTT. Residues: CASSQATSGGADTQYF.

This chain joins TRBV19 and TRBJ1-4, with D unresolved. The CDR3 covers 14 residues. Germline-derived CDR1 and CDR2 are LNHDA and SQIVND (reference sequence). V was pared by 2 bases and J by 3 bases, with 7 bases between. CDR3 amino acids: CASSIRSANEKLFF. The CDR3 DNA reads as TGTGCCAGTAGTATAAGATCAGCTAATGAAAAACTGTTTTTT.

This CDR3 reads CASSPPSGGTQYF. In DNA, the CDR3 is TGTGCCAGCTCACCACCGTCGGGGGGGACCCAGTACTTC. The chain recombines TRBV18 with TRBJ2-5; TRBD2 matches 7 bases. Germline CDR1 reads KGHSH; CDR2 reads LQKENI. This CDR3 has 13 residues. The J segment lost 7 bases and the V segment lost 0 bases, leaving 2 bases of the junction unmatched. Combining the CDR3 with reference TRBV18 and TRBJ2-5 gives the whole variable domain NAGVMQNPRHLVRRRGQEARLRCSPMKGHSHVYWYRQLPEEGLKFMVYLQKENIIDESGMPKERFSAEFPKEGPSILRIQQVVRGDSAAYFCASSPPSGGTQYFGPGTRLLVL.

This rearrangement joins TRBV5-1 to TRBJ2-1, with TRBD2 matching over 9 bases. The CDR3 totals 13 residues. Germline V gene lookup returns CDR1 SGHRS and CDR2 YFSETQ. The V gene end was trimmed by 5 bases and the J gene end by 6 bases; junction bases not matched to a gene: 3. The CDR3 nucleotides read TGCGCCAGCAGGAGTAGCGGGGGCAATGAGCAGTTCTTC. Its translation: CASRSSGGNEQFF.

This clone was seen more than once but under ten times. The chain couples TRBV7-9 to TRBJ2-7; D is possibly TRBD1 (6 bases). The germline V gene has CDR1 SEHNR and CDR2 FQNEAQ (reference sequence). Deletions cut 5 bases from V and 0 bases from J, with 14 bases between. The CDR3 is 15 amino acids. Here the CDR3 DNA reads TGTGCCAGCAGCCCACTACAGGGATACTCCTACGAGCAGTACTTC. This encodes CASSPLQGYSYEQYF. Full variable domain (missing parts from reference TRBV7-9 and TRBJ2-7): DTGVSQNPRHKITKRGQNVTFRCDPISEHNRLYWYRQTLGQGPEFLTYFQNEAQLEKSRLLSDRFSAERPKGSFSTLEIQRTEQGDSAMYLCASSPLQGYSYEQYFGPGTRLTVT.

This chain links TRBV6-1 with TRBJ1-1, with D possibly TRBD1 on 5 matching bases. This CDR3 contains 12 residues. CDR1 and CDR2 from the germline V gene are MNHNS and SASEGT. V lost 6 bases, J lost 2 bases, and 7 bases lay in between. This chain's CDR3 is CASRGANTEAFF. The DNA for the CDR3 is TGTGCCAGCAGAGGGGCCAACACTGAAGCTTTCTTT.

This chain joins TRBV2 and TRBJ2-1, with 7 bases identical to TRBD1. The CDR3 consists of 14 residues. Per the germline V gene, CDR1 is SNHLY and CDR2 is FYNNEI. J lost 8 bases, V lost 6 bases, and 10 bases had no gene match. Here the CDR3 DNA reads TGTGCCAGCAGGTCCTACAGGGGCGGCGATGAGCAGTTCTTC. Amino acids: CASRSYRGGDEQFF.

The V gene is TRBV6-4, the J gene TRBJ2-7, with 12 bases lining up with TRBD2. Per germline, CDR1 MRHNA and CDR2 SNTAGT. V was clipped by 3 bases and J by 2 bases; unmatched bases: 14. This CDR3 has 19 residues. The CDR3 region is CASSEVTSGGSEYPYEQYF. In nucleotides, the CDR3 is TGTGCCAGCAGTGAAGTTACTAGCGGGGGGTCGGAATATCCCTACGAGCAGTACTTC.

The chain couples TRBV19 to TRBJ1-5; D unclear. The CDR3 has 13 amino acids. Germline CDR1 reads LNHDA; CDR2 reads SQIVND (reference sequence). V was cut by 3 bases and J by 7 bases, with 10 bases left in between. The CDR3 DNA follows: TGTGCCAGTAGTATGGTACACGAACAGCCCCAGCATTTT. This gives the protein CASSMVHEQPQHF.

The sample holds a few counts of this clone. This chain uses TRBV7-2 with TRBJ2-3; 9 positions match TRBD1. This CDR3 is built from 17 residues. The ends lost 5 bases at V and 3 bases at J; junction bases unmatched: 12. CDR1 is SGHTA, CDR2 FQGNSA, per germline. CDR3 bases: TGTGCCAGCAGCCCGGTCCCCACAGGGGGCGGGACAGATACGCAGTATTTT. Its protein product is CASSPVPTGGGTDTQYF. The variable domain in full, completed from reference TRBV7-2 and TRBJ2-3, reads GAGVSQSPSNKVTEKGKDVELRCDPISGHTALYWYRQSLGQGLEFLIYFQGNSAPDKSGLPSDRFSAERTGGSVSTLTIQRTQQEDSAVYLCASSPVPTGGGTDTQYFGPGTRLTVL.

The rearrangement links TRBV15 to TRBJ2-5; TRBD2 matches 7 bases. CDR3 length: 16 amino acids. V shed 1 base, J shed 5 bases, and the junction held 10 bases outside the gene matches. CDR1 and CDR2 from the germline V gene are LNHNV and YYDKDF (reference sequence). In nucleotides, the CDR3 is TGTGCCACCAGCAGAGCGGCGGGGGATGGGGTGGAGACCCAGTACTTC. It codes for CATSRAAGDGVETQYF.

The CDR3 DNA sequence: TGTGCTAGTGGTTCGGGGGGGGCAGGGGGAGACGAGCAGTACTTC. Amino acids: CASGSGGAGGDEQYF. The chain recombines TRBV12-5 with TRBJ2-7; tentatively, D is TRBD2 (8 bases). Germline-derived CDR1 and CDR2 are LGHNT and FRNRAP. This CDR3 is built from 15 residues. V was pared by 4 bases and J by 5 bases, with 18 bases between.

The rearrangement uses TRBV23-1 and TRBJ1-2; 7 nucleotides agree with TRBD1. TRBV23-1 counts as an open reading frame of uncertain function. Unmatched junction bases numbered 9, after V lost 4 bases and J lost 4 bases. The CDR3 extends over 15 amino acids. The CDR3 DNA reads TGCGCCAGCAGTCCTCCGAGGACAGGACGCTATGGCTACACCTTC. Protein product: CASSPPRTGRYGYTF.

Here the CDR3 reads CASSLGQGRVGYTF. In DNA form, the CDR3 reads TGTGCCAGCAGCCTCGGACAGGGCCGCGTGGGCTACACCTTC. J is TRBJ1-2 and V is TRBV7-2, with TRBD1 identical over 8 bases. V shed 5 bases, J shed 8 bases, and the junction held 10 bases outside the gene matches. The V gene's germline CDR1 is SGHTA and CDR2 FQGNSA. This CDR3 spans 14 amino acids.

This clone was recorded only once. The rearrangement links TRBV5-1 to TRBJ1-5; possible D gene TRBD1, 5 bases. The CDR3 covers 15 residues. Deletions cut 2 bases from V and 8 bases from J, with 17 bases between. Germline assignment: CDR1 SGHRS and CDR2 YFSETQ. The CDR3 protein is CASSLTGPPPEPQHF. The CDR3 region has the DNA TGCGCCAGCAGCTTAACAGGTCCTCCCCCGGAGCCCCAGCATTTT.

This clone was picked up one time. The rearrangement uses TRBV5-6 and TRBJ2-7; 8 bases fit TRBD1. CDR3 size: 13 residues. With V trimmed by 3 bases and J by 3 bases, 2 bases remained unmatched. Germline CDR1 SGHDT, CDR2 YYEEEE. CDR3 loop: CASSYDRGYEQYF. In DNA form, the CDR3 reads TGTGCCAGCAGCTACGACAGGGGCTACGAGCAGTACTTC. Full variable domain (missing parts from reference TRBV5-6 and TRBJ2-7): DAGVTQSPTHLIKTRGQQVTLRCSPKSGHDTVSWYQQALGQGPQFIFQYYEEEERQRGNFPDRFSGHQFPNYSSELNVNALLLGDSALYLCASSYDRGYEQYFGPGTRLTVT.

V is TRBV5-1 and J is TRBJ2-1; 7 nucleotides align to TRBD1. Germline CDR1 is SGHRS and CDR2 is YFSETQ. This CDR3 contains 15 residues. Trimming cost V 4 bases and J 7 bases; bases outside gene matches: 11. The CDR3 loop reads CASSPATGWRNEQFF. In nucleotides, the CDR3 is TGCGCCAGCAGCCCCGCGACAGGGTGGAGAAATGAGCAGTTCTTC.

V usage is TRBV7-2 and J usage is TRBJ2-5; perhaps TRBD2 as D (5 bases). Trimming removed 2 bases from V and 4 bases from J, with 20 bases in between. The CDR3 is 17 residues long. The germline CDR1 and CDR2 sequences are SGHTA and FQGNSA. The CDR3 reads CASSLRLTASRGETQYF. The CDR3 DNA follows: TGTGCCAGCAGCTTACGTCTAACGGCCTCACGGGGAGAGACCCAGTACTTC.

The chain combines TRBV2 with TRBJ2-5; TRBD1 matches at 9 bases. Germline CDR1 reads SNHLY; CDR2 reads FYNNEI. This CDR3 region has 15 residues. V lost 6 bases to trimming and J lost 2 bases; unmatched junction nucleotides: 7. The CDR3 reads CASSEDRGDQETQYF. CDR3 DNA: TGTGCCAGCAGCGAGGACAGGGGAGATCAAGAGACCCAGTACTTC.

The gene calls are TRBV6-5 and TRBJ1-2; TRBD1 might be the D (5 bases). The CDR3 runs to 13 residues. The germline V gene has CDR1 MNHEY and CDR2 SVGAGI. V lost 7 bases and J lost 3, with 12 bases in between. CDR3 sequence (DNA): TGTGCCAGCACCCGGACACGCCACTATGGCTACACCTTC. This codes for CASTRTRHYGYTF.

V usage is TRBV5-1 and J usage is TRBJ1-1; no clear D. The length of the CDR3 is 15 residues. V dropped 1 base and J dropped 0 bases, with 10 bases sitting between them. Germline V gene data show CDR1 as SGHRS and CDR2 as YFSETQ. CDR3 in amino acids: CASSLSVPLNTEAFF. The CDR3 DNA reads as TGCGCCAGCAGCTTGTCGGTTCCGTTGAACACTGAAGCTTTCTTT. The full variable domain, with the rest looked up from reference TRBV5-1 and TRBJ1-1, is KAGVTQTPRYLIKTRGQQVTLSCSPISGHRSVSWYQQTPGQGLQFLFEYFSETQRNKGNFPGRFSGRQFSNSRSEMNVSTLELGDSALYLCASSLSVPLNTEAFFGQGTRLTVV.

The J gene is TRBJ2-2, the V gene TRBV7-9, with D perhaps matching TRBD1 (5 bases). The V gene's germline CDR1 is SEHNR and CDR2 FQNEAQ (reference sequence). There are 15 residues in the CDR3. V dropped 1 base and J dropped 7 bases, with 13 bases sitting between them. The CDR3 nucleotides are TGTGCCAGCAGCTTAGTTCGCAGGGAAGGCGGGGAGCTGTTTTTT. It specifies CASSLVRREGGELFF. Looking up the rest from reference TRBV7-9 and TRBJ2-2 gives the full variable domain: DTGVSQNPRHKITKRGQNVTFRCDPISEHNRLYWYRQTLGQGPEFLTYFQNEAQLEKSRLLSDRFSAERPKGSFSTLEIQRTEQGDSAMYLCASSLVRREGGELFFGEGSRLTVL.

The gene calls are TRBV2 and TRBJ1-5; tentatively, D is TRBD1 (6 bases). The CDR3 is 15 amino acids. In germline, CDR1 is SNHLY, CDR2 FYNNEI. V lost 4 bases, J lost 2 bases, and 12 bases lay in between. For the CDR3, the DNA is TGTGCCAGCAGTGGATCAGGGGTGGGCAATCAGCCCCAGCATTTT. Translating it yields CASSGSGVGNQPQHF.